These 8 T cell receptor beta chains were all obtained from the same sample, sequenced in a study of cytomegalovirus exposure and HLA in healthy donors (dated by TCRdb to the late 2010s). Libraries were constructed by the immunoSEQ multiplex PCR assay. For the multiplex PCR, a mixture combining 60 forward primers for TCR Vbeta segments and 13 reverse primers for TCR Jbeta segments was used. TCRdb took over this immuneACCESS table, retaining in-frame rearrangements with V and J assigned. Such tables are incomplete; in checked studies, under half of the missing clones stem from an unresolved V gene, and the remainder is unexplained. The sample table lists approximately 180,000 clones, 80% of them with a count of one. The ten largest clones add up to 5.5% to 7.5% of the sample. Material: PBMCs. The receptors here all came from a man under 40 in good health and CMV-seropositive.

The rearrangement joins TRBV28 to TRBJ1-1; 10 nucleotides match TRBD1. In germline, CDR1 is MDHEN, CDR2 SYDVKM. The CDR3 length is 15 residues. The J segment lost 3 bases and the V segment lost 4 bases, leaving 5 bases of the junction unmatched. CDR3: CASSSGTGVDTEAFF. CDR3 DNA: TGTGCCAGCAGTTCGGGGACAGGGGTGGACACTGAAGCTTTCTTT.

This chain joins TRBV6-5 and TRBJ2-7, with D maybe TRBD2 (6 bases). CDR3 length: 14 residues. V was pared by 0 bases and J by 6 bases, with 12 bases between. Germline lookup yields CDR1 MNHEY and CDR2 SVGAGI. CDR3 DNA: TGTGCCAGCAGTTACTCGTGGGGGGATTCCGAGCAGTACTTC. Residues: CASSYSWGDSEQYF.

The chain has TRBV4-2 and TRBJ2-1, with 7 positions matching TRBD1. The CDR3 consists of 16 residues. V gave up 1 base and J gave up 2 bases; unmatched junction bases: 5. The V gene's germline CDR1 is LGHNA and CDR2 YNFKEQ. The CDR3 coding sequence is TGTGCCAGCAGCCAAGTAGGGGACAGACCCTACAATGAGCAGTTCTTC. As protein: CASSQVGDRPYNEQFF.

The chain combines TRBV6-5 with TRBJ1-1; TRBD1 matches at 7 bases. This CDR3 has 15 residues. V was clipped by 5 bases and J by 1 base; unmatched bases: 7. Germline V gene lookup returns CDR1 MNHEY and CDR2 SVGAGI. This CDR3 is CASSQDRDGNTEAFF. CDR3 nucleotides: TGTGCCAGCAGTCAAGACAGGGATGGGAACACTGAAGCTTTCTTT.

The chain recombines TRBV9 with TRBJ2-1; TRBD2 agrees at 8 bases. Per the germline V gene, CDR1 is SGDLS and CDR2 is YYNGEE. Losses at the gene ends were 0 bases for V and 3 bases for J; bases not matched to a gene: 2. There are 15 residues in the CDR3. The CDR3 loop reads CASSVETSGYNEQFF. The CDR3 coding sequence is TGTGCCAGCAGCGTAGAAACTAGCGGCTACAATGAGCAGTTCTTC.

CDR3 sequence: CASSQVLAGVDYEQYF. As DNA, the CDR3 is TGTGCCAGCAGCCAAGTGCTAGCGGGGGTTGATTACGAGCAGTACTTC. The chain uses TRBV14 and TRBJ2-7; 10 bases line up with TRBD2. CDR3 size: 16 residues. Trimming removed 1 base from V and 4 bases from J; junction bases left unmatched: 7. In germline, CDR1 is SGHDN, CDR2 FVKESK.

This chain joins TRBV13 and TRBJ2-1; 9 nucleotides agree with TRBD2. The germline CDR1 and CDR2 sequences are PRHDT and FYEKMQ (reference sequence). The CDR3 is made up of 17 amino acids. The trim removed 0 bases at V and 0 bases at J, leaving 3 bases unmatched. The CDR3 sequence: CASSLGVSGSSYNEQFF. The CDR3 DNA reads as TGTGCCAGCAGCTTAGGAGTTAGCGGGAGCTCCTACAATGAGCAGTTCTTC.

This clone was seen only a few times. The gene calls are TRBV6-5 and TRBJ2-7, with 7 bases aligning to TRBD2. Trimming removed 7 bases from V and 2 bases from J; junction bases left unmatched: 11. The germline gives CDR1 MNHEY, CDR2 SVGAGI. CDR3 length: 15 residues. This chain's CDR3 is CASTRQVAGAYEQYF. CDR3 in DNA: TGTGCCAGCACTCGCCAGGTGGCGGGAGCCTACGAGCAGTACTTC.